These 24 T cell receptor beta chains were sequenced from one sample in a study of cytomegalovirus exposure and HLA in healthy donors. The PCR made use of 60 Vbeta and 13 Jbeta primers. Data came from immunoSEQ multiplex PCR; TCRdb stores just in-frame clones and leaves some out. The sample holds 180,000 or so clones; approximately 83% are singletons and the top ten take around a tenth. Sequenced: PBMCs. These receptor sequences come from a man aged 18 to 35 in good health and CMV-seropositive.

The chain carries TRBV7-2 and TRBJ2-5; a possible D gene is TRBD2 (6 bases). The CDR3 runs to 14 residues. Per the germline V gene, CDR1 is SGHTA and CDR2 is FQGNSA. V lost 4 bases and J 5 bases, leaving 14 bases between the germline ends. The CDR3 protein is CASSSRRGVETQYF. The CDR3 nucleotides read TGTGCCAGCAGCTCCAGGAGGGGTGTTGAGACCCAGTACTTC.

This rearrangement joins TRBV28 to TRBJ2-3; D may be TRBD2 (5 bases). This CDR3 is built from 14 residues. Germline lookup yields CDR1 MDHEN and CDR2 SYDVKM. V was shortened by 4 bases and J by 3 bases, with 11 bases between the two germline ends. The CDR3 is CASSSLTRTDTQYF. Here the CDR3 DNA reads TGTGCCAGCAGTTCACTTACTAGGACAGATACGCAGTATTTT.

The rearrangement uses TRBV6-6 and TRBJ2-7, with 8 bases matching TRBD1. The better agreement between TRBJ2-5 and the DNA end casts doubt on the J call. The germline gives CDR1 MNHNY, CDR2 SVGAGI (reference sequence). CDR3 length: 15 residues. CDR3 in DNA: TGTGCCAGCAGCTCGGACAGGGTTGTTCGAGAGACCCAGTACTTC. Amino acids: CASSSDRVVRETQYF.

The chain links TRBV9 to TRBJ1-6; a weak D match, TRBD1 (5 bases). CDR3 length: 14 residues. Germline CDR1 reads SGDLS; CDR2 reads YYNGEE. Trimming left V 3 bases short and J 9 bases short, with 13 bases between. CDR3 in amino acids: CASSAEVGGSPLHF. For the CDR3, the DNA is TGTGCCAGCAGCGCAGAGGTGGGGGGTTCACCCCTCCACTTT.

The rearrangement joins TRBV5-6 to TRBJ2-1; a possible D gene is TRBD2 (5 bases). The CDR3 contains 17 residues. Trimming cost V 0 bases and J 6 bases, with 19 bases left between them. CDR1 SGHDT and CDR2 YYEEEE come from the germline V gene. The CDR3 DNA follows: TGTGCCAGCAGCTTGGGGGAGCTACGAATCGCCGGCAATGAGCAGTTCTTC. It is translated as CASSLGELRIAGNEQFF.

In DNA, the CDR3 is TGTGCCTGGAGTGTAGAGACAGTCGGGGGACTGGACGAGCAGTACTTC. This sequence encodes CAWSVETVGGLDEQYF. This chain links TRBV30 with TRBJ2-7; perhaps TRBD2 as D (6 bases). Germline V gene sequence: CDR1 GTSNPN, CDR2 SVGIG (reference sequence). V lost 0 bases and J lost 5, with 20 bases in between. The CDR3 is 16 amino acids.

This clone has only a few counts. The chain is built from TRBV4-1 and TRBJ1-6; no clear D. The germline CDR1 and CDR2 sequences are MGHRA and YSYEKL. V was cut by 0 bases and J by 4 bases, with 22 bases left in between. The CDR3 runs to 20 residues. The CDR3 bases are TGCGCCAGCAGCCAAGAATCAAGACTTACGGGGAAAGGTTATAATTCACCCCTCCACTTT. Encoded protein: CASSQESRLTGKGYNSPLHF.

This clone came up a few times. One end of the junction fails to match germline, which may point to a read error. The chain couples TRBV9 to TRBJ1-2, with D perhaps TRBD1 (6 bases). Germline V gives CDR1 SGDLS, CDR2 YYNGEE. This CDR3 region has 13 residues. This chain's CDR3 is CASSSSGDTLPLF. The CDR3 nucleotides read TGTGCCAGCAGCTCCTCAGGGGACACTCTACCCCTCTTC.

V usage is TRBV9 and J usage is TRBJ2-2; no clear D gene. CDR1 and CDR2 (germline): SGDLS, YYNGEE. The CDR3 sequence is 15 residues long. The V end lost 3 bases, the J end lost 0 bases, and 9 bases lay between the germline ends. The CDR3 region is CASSARSANTGELFF. The CDR3 DNA follows: TGTGCCAGCAGCGCCCGGTCGGCGAACACCGGGGAGCTGTTTTTT.

This chain links TRBV9 with TRBJ2-3; 8 bases fit TRBD2. The CDR3 sequence is 16 residues long. Losses at the gene ends were 4 bases for V and 3 bases for J; bases not matched to a gene: 10. Germline CDR1 and CDR2: SGDLS and YYNGEE. In nucleotides, the CDR3 is TGTGCCAGCAGCCCCCGGGAGGGAGATCCAACAGATACGCAGTATTTT. Protein sequence: CASSPREGDPTDTQYF.

V usage is TRBV6-1 and J usage is TRBJ1-5; D remains ambiguous. Germline CDR1 reads MNHNS; CDR2 reads SASEGT. Trimming took 11 bases from V and 0 from J, leaving 11 bases between them. The CDR3 totals 13 residues. The CDR3 sequence: CAGREYSNQPQHF. As DNA, the CDR3 is TGTGCCGGACGGGAGTATAGCAATCAGCCCCAGCATTTT.

The chain couples TRBV11-2 to TRBJ2-7, with 9 bases aligning to TRBD1. The CDR3 length is 12 residues. The germline V gene encodes CDR1 SGHAT and CDR2 FQNNGV. J was trimmed by 6 bases and V by 5 bases; bases with no gene match: 2. CDR3 in amino acids: CASSNRGREQYF. The CDR3 DNA reads TGTGCCAGCAGCAACAGGGGGCGCGAGCAGTACTTC.

The genes are TRBV11-2 and TRBJ1-2; D is perhaps TRBD1 (5 bases). Trimming left V 2 bases short and J 6 bases short, with 19 bases between. Germline V gene lookup returns CDR1 SGHAT and CDR2 FQNNGV. There are 16 residues in the CDR3. CDR3 nucleotides: TGTGCCAGCAGCTTATCCGGGAGGGGCACAGAGGATGGCTACACCTTC. It specifies CASSLSGRGTEDGYTF.

J is TRBJ2-2 and V is TRBV2; 7 bases match TRBD2. The CDR3 covers 15 residues. Germline trimming cut 1 base from V and 1 base from J; bases unmatched to any gene: 0. Germline V gene sequence: CDR1 SNHLY, CDR2 FYNNEI. This CDR3 reads CASSEGGGNTGELFF. Here the CDR3 DNA reads TGTGCCAGCAGTGAAGGGGGGGGGAACACCGGGGAGCTGTTTTTT.

This clone was seen more than once but under ten times. The chain is built from TRBV6-1 and TRBJ1-5, with D possibly being TRBD1 (5 bases). The CDR3 is 15 residues long. The V gene's germline CDR1 is MNHNS and CDR2 SASEGT. V shed 2 bases and J shed 1 base, with 9 bases lying between them. The CDR3 is CASSELRGSNQPQHF. As DNA, the CDR3 is TGTGCCAGCAGTGAATTAAGGGGAAGCAATCAGCCCCAGCATTTT.

This clone appeared a single time. The rearrangement links TRBV28 to TRBJ1-5, with 8 positions matching TRBD1. The CDR3 extends over 15 amino acids. V was clipped by 4 bases and J by 1 base; unmatched bases: 3. Germline assignment: CDR1 MDHEN and CDR2 SYDVKM. The CDR3 DNA is TGTGCCAGCAGTTGGCAGGGGGCAAGCAATCAGCCCCAGCATTTT. Translating it yields CASSWQGASNQPQHF.

The chain uses TRBV5-4 and TRBJ2-1; D remains ambiguous. V lost 0 bases and J 5 bases, leaving 3 bases between the germline ends. The CDR3 is made up of 12 amino acids. CDR1 is SGHNT and CDR2 is YYREEE in the germline V gene (reference sequence). The CDR3: CASSLDNNEQFF. The CDR3 region has the DNA TGTGCCAGCAGCTTGGACAACAATGAGCAGTTCTTC.

J is TRBJ2-1 and V is TRBV7-2, with 13 nucleotides matching TRBD2. Germline trimming cut 4 bases from V and 4 bases from J; bases unmatched to any gene: 7. Germline loops: CDR1 SGHTA, CDR2 FQGNSA. This CDR3 contains 17 residues. The CDR3 coding sequence is TGTGCCAGCAGCTGGCGACTAGCGGGGGGACTATACAATGAGCAGTTCTTC. This translates into CASSWRLAGGLYNEQFF. The full variable domain, in which reference TRBV7-2 and TRBJ2-1 provide the parts outside the CDR3, is GAGVSQSPSNKVTEKGKDVELRCDPISGHTALYWYRQSLGQGLEFLIYFQGNSAPDKSGLPSDRFSAERTGGSVSTLTIQRTQQEDSAVYLCASSWRLAGGLYNEQFFGPGTRLTVL.

The gene calls are TRBV10-3 and TRBJ1-5, with 9 bases aligning to TRBD1. Germline lookup yields CDR1 ENHRY and CDR2 SYGVKD. With 0 bases clipped from V and 3 bases from J, the junction kept 3 bases outside the gene matches. This CDR3 contains 16 residues. The CDR3: CAISESDRGNNQPQHF. The DNA for the CDR3 is TGTGCCATCAGTGAGTCAGACAGGGGGAACAATCAGCCCCAGCATTTT.

As concerns this clone: The junction and the germline gene differ at one end; a read error may be behind it. This chain uses TRBV7-9 with TRBJ2-1; weak D call: TRBD1 (6 bases). Germline V gene data show CDR1 as SEHNR and CDR2 as FQNEAQ (reference sequence). The CDR3 is made up of 15 amino acids. This CDR3 is CASNLHDGQIYEQFF. DNA for the CDR3: TGTGCCAGCAACTTACACGATGGACAGATCTATGAGCAGTTCTTC.

This chain connects TRBV7-7 to TRBJ2-2, with 8 bases identical to TRBD1. V lost 8 bases, J lost 1 base, and 3 bases stayed unmatched. Germline V gives CDR1 SSHAT, CDR2 FNYEAQ (reference sequence). This CDR3 comprises 14 residues. The CDR3, as DNA: TGTGCCAGCCAGGACAGGGTGAACACCGGGGAGCTGTTTTTT. This codes for CASQDRVNTGELFF.

This sequence joins TRBV5-1 and TRBJ2-3; 8 bases agree with TRBD1. The germline V gene encodes CDR1 SGHRS and CDR2 YFSETQ. The CDR3 has 16 amino acids. The ends lost 4 bases at V and 1 base at J; junction bases unmatched: 8. The CDR3 DNA reads TGCGCCAGCAGCAGTCAGGACAGGGTGGGCACAGATACGCAGTATTTT. Its protein is CASSSQDRVGTDTQYF.

V gene TRBV7-8 combines with J gene TRBJ2-5, with 9 bases that match TRBD1. The J call is doubtful: the DNA matches TRBJ2-7 better. CDR3 length: 14 amino acids. CDR1 is SGHVS and CDR2 is FQNEAQ in the germline V gene. CDR3 DNA: TGTGCCAGCAGCTTAGTAGGGACAGGGCACGAGCAGTACTTC. Translated: CASSLVGTGHEQYF.

The chain is built from TRBV27 and TRBJ2-2, with D possibly matching TRBD2 (5 bases). The CDR3 is made up of 13 amino acids. V gave up 4 bases and J gave up 5 bases, with 8 bases separating them. The germline CDR1 and CDR2 sequences are MNHEY and SMNVEV (reference sequence). The CDR3 region is CASSSDFTGELFF. The CDR3 DNA is TGTGCCAGCAGTTCGGACTTTACCGGGGAGCTGTTTTTT.